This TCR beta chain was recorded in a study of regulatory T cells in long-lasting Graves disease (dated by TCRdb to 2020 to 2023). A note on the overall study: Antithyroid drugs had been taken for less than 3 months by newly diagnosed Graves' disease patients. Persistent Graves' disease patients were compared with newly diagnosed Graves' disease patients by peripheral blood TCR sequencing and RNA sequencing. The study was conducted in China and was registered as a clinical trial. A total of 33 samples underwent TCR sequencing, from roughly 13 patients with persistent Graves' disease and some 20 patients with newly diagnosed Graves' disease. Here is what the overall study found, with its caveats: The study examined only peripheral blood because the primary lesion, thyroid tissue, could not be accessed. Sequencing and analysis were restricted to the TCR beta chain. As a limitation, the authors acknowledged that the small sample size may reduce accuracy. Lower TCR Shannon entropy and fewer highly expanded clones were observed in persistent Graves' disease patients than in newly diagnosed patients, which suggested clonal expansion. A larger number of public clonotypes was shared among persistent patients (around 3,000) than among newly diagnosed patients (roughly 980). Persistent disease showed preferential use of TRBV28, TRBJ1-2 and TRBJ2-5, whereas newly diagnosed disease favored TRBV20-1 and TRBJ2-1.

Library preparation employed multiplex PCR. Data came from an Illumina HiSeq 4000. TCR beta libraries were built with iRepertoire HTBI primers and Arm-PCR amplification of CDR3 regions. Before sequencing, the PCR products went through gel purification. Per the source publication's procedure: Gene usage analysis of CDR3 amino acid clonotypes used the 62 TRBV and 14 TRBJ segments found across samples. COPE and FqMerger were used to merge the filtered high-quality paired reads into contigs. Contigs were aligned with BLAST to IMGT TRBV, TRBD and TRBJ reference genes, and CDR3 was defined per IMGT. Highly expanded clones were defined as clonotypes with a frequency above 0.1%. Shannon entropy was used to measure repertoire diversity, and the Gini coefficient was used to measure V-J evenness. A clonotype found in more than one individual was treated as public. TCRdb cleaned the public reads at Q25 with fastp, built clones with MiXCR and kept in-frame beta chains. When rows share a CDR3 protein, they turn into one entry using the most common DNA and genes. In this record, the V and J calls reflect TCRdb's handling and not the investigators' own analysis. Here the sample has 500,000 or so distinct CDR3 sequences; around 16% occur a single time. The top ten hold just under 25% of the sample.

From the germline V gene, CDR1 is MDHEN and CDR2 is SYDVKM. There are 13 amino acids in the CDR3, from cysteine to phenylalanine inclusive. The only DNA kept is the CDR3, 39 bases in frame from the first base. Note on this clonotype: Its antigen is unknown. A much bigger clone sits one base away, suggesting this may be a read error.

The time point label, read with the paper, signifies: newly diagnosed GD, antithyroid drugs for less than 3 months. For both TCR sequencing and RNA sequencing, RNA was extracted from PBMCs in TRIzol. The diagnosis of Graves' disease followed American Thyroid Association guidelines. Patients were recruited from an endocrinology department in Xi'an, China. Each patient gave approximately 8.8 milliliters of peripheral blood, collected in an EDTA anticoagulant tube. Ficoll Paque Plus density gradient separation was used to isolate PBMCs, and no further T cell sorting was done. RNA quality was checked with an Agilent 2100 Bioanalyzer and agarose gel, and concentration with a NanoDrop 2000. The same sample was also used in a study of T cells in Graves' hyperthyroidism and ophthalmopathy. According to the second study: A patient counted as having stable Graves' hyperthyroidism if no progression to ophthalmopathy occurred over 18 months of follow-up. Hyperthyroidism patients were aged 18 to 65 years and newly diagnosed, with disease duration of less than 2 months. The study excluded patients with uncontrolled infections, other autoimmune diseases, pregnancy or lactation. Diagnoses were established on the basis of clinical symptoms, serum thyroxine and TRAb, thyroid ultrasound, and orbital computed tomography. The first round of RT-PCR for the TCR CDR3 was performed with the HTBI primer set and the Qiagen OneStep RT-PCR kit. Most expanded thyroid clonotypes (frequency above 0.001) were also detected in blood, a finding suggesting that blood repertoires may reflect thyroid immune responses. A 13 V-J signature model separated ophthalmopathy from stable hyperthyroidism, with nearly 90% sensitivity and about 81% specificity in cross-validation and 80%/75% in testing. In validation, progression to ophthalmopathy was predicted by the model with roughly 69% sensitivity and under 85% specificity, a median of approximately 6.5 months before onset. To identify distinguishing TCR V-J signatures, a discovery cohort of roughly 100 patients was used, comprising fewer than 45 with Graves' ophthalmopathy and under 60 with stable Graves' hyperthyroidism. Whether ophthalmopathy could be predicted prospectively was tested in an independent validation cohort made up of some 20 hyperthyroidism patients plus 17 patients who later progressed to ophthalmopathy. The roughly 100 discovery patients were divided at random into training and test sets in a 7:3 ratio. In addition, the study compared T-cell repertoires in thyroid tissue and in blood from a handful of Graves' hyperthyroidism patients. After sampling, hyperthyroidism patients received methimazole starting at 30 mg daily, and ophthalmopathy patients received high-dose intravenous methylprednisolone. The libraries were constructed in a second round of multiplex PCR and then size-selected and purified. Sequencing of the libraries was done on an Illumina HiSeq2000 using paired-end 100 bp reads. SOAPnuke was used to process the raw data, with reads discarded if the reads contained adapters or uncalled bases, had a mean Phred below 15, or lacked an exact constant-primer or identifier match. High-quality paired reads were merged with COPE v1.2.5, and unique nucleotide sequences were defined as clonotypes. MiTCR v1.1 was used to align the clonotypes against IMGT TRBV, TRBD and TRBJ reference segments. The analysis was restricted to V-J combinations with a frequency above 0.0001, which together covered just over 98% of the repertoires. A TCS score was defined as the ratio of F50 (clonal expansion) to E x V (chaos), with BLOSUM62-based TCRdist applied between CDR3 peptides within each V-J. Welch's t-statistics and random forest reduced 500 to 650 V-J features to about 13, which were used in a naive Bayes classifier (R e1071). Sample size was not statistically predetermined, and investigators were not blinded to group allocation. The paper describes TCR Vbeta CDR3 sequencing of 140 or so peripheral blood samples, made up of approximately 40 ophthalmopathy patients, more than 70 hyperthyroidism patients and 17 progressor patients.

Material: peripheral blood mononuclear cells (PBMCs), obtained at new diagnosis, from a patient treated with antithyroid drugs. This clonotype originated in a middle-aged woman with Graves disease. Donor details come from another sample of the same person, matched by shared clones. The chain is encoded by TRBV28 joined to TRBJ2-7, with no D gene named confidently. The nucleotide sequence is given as TGTGTCAGCAGTGCCGAGGTGAACTACGAGCAGTACTTC. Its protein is CVSSAEVNYEQYF. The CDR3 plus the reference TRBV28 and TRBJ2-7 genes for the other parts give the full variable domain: DVKVTQSSRYLVKRTGEKVFLECVQDMDHENMFWYRQDPGLGLRLIYFSYDVKMKEKGDIPEGYSVSREKKERFSLILESASTNQTSMYLCVSSAEVNYEQYFGPGTRLTVT.